This T cell receptor (beta chain) was sequenced for a study of blood T cell repertoires in COVID-19. Sequenced by immunoSEQ multiplex PCR; TCRdb stores in-frame clones only, minus some. The data contain about 160,000 clones, 80% of them seen just once; the ten biggest clones take up more than 3%. Participant-reported clinical history was the basis for cohort assignment. CDR1 and CDR2 from the germline V gene are SGHDT and YYEEEE. This CDR3 contains 16 residues. The V gene end was trimmed by 2 bases and the J gene end by 0 bases; junction bases not matched to a gene: 7. The origin of this receptor is an older woman who had recovered from COVID-19. The J gene is TRBJ1-1, the V gene TRBV5-6; 7 positions match TRBD1. Input material: PBMCs or T cells enriched from blood (not recorded which). CDR3 region: CASSFRTGNMNTEAFF. The CDR3, as DNA: TGTGCCAGCAGCTTCAGGACAGGAAACATGAACACTGAAGCTTTCTTT.